The rows below give T cell receptor beta chains drawn from one sample of a study of T-cell reconstitution after alpha-beta-depleted transplantation in children. TCRdb ran MiXCR on the PCR reads and lists one entry per CDR3 protein. The sample has a few hundred thousand distinct CDR3 sequences; 11% are singletons. This specimen consisted of peripheral blood, obtained 180 days after TCRalphabeta/CD19-depleted stem cell transplant. These receptors were collected from a male patient between 2 and 10 years old who had a stem cell transplant for chronic granulomatous disease, so the T cells may come from the graft donor. Both conserved end residues are part of each CDR3. Rows give clone size only sometimes, using once, few, many, or a class for an expanded clone.

clone_size | j_call | v_call | cdr3_aa
many | TRBJ2-5 | TRBV30 | CAGRQGKTQYF
many | TRBJ2-5 | TRBV5-1 | CASSYRGNNQQETQYF
many | TRBJ1-1 | TRBV6-1 | CASTGVGDTEAFF
many | TRBJ2-1 | TRBV20-1 | CSAAGTNSYNEQFF
many | TRBJ2-1 | TRBV9 | CASSAVIGPYNEQFF
many | TRBJ1-5 | TRBV6-1 | CASSGRDSNQPQHF
many | TRBJ2-1 | TRBV29-1 | CSVVGTSARSFYNEQFF
many | TRBJ2-5 | TRBV7-2 | CASSLILVKAKETQYF
many | TRBJ2-7 | TRBV12-3/TRBV12-4 | CASSPGTGGPYEQYF
few | TRBJ1-6 | TRBV6-5 | CASSYSRGLFAPLHF
many | TRBJ1-2 | TRBV6-2/TRBV6-3 | CASSYSSTSGDYGYTF
- | TRBJ2-2 | TRBV9 | CASSVEGTGASNTGELFF
- | TRBJ2-1 | TRBV28 | CASSFAQWVSYNEQFF
many | TRBJ2-3 | TRBV18 | CASSPRLGASTDTQYF
many | TRBJ2-7 | TRBV15 | CATSRDITGGSMYEQYF
many | TRBJ2-5 | TRBV20-1 | CSAPPETQYF
many | TRBJ2-1 | TRBV7-3 | CASSSGTSGFSSYNEQFF
few | TRBJ1-2 | TRBV10-3 | CAISPDRAHGYTF
many | TRBJ2-7 | TRBV29-1 | CSVKGRFNDEQYF